Below, 32 T cell receptor beta chains from the same sample are listed, as sequenced in a study of T cell responses to AZD1222 COVID-19 vaccine. Assay: immunoSEQ multiplex PCR; the TCRdb copy retains only in-frame clones and omits some. The table lists fewer than 200,000 clones, approximately 92% of them singletons. Specimen: peripheral blood, collected on day 0 of AZD1222 vaccination. The receptors come from an adult in good health.

The chain uses TRBV4-2 and TRBJ2-7; D gene uncertain. Per germline, CDR1 LGHNA and CDR2 YNFKEQ. The V and J ends lost 0 bases and 1 base respectively, with 10 bases between them. CDR3 size: 15 residues. This CDR3 reads CASSQDLLKSYEQYF. DNA of the CDR3: TGTGCCAGCAGCCAAGATTTGCTGAAGTCCTACGAGCAGTACTTC.

This chain joins TRBV28 and TRBJ1-2, with 9 bases that match TRBD1. J gave up 3 bases and V 6 bases, and 5 bases lay outside the gene matches. CDR3 length equals 14 residues. CDR1 and CDR2 (germline): MDHEN, SYDVKM. The DNA of the CDR3 is TGTGCCAGCAGCAAACAGGGGGCTGACTATGGCTACACCTTC. Protein sequence: CASSKQGADYGYTF.

The chain links TRBV4-3 to TRBJ2-5, with D perhaps assigned TRBD1 or TRBD2 (5 bases each). CDR1 is LGHNA, CDR2 YSLEER, per germline. This CDR3 comprises 14 residues. V was cut by 1 base and J by 5 bases, with 11 bases left in between. CDR3 nucleotides: TGCGCCAGCAGCCAAGGAGGGGCTGGGGAGACCCAGTACTTC. Its protein product is CASSQGGAGETQYF.

This chain connects TRBV27 to TRBJ2-2; D might be TRBD1 (5 bases). V lost 4 bases and J lost 6, with 12 bases in between. Per the germline V gene, CDR1 is MNHEY and CDR2 is SMNVEV (reference sequence). This CDR3 comprises 14 residues. CDR3 in amino acids: CASSSWGNPGELFF. The CDR3 bases are TGTGCCAGCAGTTCTTGGGGCAACCCCGGGGAGCTGTTTTTT.

The rearrangement joins TRBV27 to TRBJ2-2, with D uncertain. The length of the CDR3 is 13 residues. CDR1 and CDR2 (germline): MNHEY, SMNVEV (reference sequence). V was trimmed by 2 bases and J by 6 bases, leaving 7 bases between them. Here the CDR3 DNA reads TGTGCCAGCAGTTTACATAACGCCGGGGAGCTGTTTTTT. Translating it yields CASSLHNAGELFF.

The chain's CDR3 is CASSSPDSRNEKLFF. The CDR3 DNA sequence: TGTGCCAGCAGCTCACCGGACAGTAGGAATGAAAAACTGTTTTTT. V gene TRBV7-9 combines with J gene TRBJ1-4; D is possibly TRBD1 (6 bases). The germline gives CDR1 SEHNR, CDR2 FQNEAQ (reference sequence). V dropped 4 bases and J dropped 5 bases, with 14 bases sitting between them. CDR3 size: 15 residues.

The rearrangement links TRBV19 to TRBJ2-7; D not resolved. Trimming took 3 bases from V and 1 from J, leaving 7 bases between them. Germline V gene data show CDR1 as LNHDA and CDR2 as SQIVND (reference sequence). The CDR3 spans 13 residues. For the CDR3, the DNA is TGTGCCAGTAGTATGGGGAAATCCTACGAGCAGTACTTC. Encoded protein: CASSMGKSYEQYF.

V usage is TRBV7-8 and J usage is TRBJ2-6, with TRBD1 as a possible D gene (6 bases). Germline V gene lookup returns CDR1 SGHVS and CDR2 FQNEAQ. The CDR3 consists of 16 residues. The germline V and J ends were trimmed by 5 bases and 2 bases, with 13 bases remaining between them. The CDR3 DNA sequence: TGTGCCAGCAGCCCACTGGGGGCAGCTGGGGCCAACGTCCTGACTTTC. This codes for CASSPLGAAGANVLTF.

This clone was seen once. J is TRBJ1-4 and V is TRBV27; no firm D call. V lost 3 bases to trimming and J lost 5 bases, with 4 bases between them. Per the germline V gene, CDR1 is MNHEY and CDR2 is SMNVEV (reference sequence). The CDR3 runs to 12 residues. CDR3 coding DNA: TGTGCCAGCAGTTTTGGGAATGAAAAACTGTTTTTT. Translated: CASSFGNEKLFF. Using reference TRBV27 and TRBJ1-4 for the parts outside the CDR3, the full variable domain is EAQVTQNPRYLITVTGKKLTVTCSQNMNHEYMSWYRQDPGLGLRQIYYSMNVEVTDKGDVPEGYKVSRKEKRNFPLILESPSPNQTSLYFCASSFGNEKLFFGSGTQLSVL.

The chain is built from TRBV7-9 and TRBJ2-7; perhaps TRBD2 as D (6 bases). V was clipped by 3 bases and J by 4 bases, with 10 bases between them. Germline CDR1 reads SEHNR; CDR2 reads FQNEAQ (reference sequence). The CDR3 runs to 13 residues. The CDR3 region is CASSFQGGYEQYF. The CDR3 DNA is TGTGCCAGCAGCTTTCAGGGAGGATACGAGCAGTACTTC.

This chain uses TRBV29-1 with TRBJ1-2, with 8 bases aligning to TRBD1. The CDR3 length is 13 residues. The V and J ends lost 7 bases and 7 bases, in that order; junction bases with no gene match: 11. CDR1 is SQVTM, CDR2 ANQGSEA, per germline. CDR3 sequence reads: CSDYGQGRGGYTF. The CDR3 DNA follows: TGCAGCGACTACGGACAGGGAAGGGGTGGCTACACCTTC.

The chain joins TRBV29-1 to TRBJ1-1; TRBD1 matches at 8 bases. Germline V gene data show CDR1 as SQVTM and CDR2 as ANQGSEA. V shed 8 bases, J shed 7 bases, and the junction held 9 bases outside the gene matches. The CDR3 contains 12 residues. CDR3 sequence reads: CSIKRTGIEAFF. Written as DNA, the CDR3 is TGCAGCATAAAAAGGACAGGGATTGAAGCTTTCTTT. Full variable domain (remainder filled in from reference TRBV29-1 and TRBJ1-1): SAVISQKPSRDICQRGTSLTIQCQVDSQVTMMFWYRQQPGQSLTLIATANQGSEATYESGFVIDKFPISRPNLTFSTLTVSNMSPEDSSIYLCSIKRTGIEAFFGQGTRLTVV.

The DNA for the CDR3 is TGTGCCAGCAGCTTGGGACAGGGGACCGAGCAGTACTTC. Translating gives CASSLGQGTEQYF. The chain links TRBV11-2 to TRBJ2-7; TRBD1 matches at 10 bases. The CDR3 extends over 13 amino acids. Germline V gene data show CDR1 as SGHAT and CDR2 as FQNNGV. After removal of 3 bases from V and 6 bases from J, the junction contained 2 bases not matched to a gene.

J is TRBJ2-2 and V is TRBV19; no definite D call. The germline V gene encodes CDR1 LNHDA and CDR2 SQIVND (reference sequence). The length of the CDR3 is 16 residues. Trimming stripped 1 base from V and 0 bases from J, with 9 bases between. CDR3 region: CASSIGGTTNTGELFF. CDR3 in DNA: TGTGCCAGTAGTATAGGTGGTACCACGAACACCGGGGAGCTGTTTTTT.

The chain joins TRBV4-1 to TRBJ1-1; TRBD1 might be the D (5 bases). The CDR3 extends over 14 amino acids. Trimming took off 0 bases at V and 12 bases at J, with 17 bases between the two ends. Per germline, CDR1 MGHRA and CDR2 YSYEKL. Here the CDR3 reads CASSQERRAHNPFF. In nucleotides, the CDR3 is TGCGCCAGCAGCCAAGAACGCAGGGCCCATAACCCTTTCTTT.

This clone was seen only once. This chain connects TRBV12-3 or TRBV12-4 to TRBJ2-7; perhaps TRBD2 as D (5 bases). The CDR3 consists of 11 residues. Trimming shortened V by 6 bases and J by 6 bases, and 9 bases separated the two germline ends. The CDR3 sequence: CASRNRGEQYF. The DNA of the CDR3 is TGTGCCAGCAGGAACCGGGGCGAGCAGTACTTC.

The J gene is TRBJ1-2, the V gene TRBV19, with TRBD1 as a possible D gene (5 bases). Trimming left V 5 bases short and J 11 bases short, with 21 bases between. The V gene's germline CDR1 is LNHDA and CDR2 SQIVND (reference sequence). The CDR3 sequence is 14 residues long. The CDR3 DNA reads TGTGCCAGTAGTTCTTCAGGGACCCCACTAGGTTACACCTTC. Residues: CASSSSGTPLGYTF.

The J gene is TRBJ2-7, the V gene TRBV30; D possibly corresponds to TRBD2 (6 bases). The V end lost 4 bases, the J end lost 6 bases, and 19 bases lay between the germline ends. Germline CDR1 and CDR2: GTSNPN and SVGIG (reference sequence). The CDR3 spans 14 residues. The chain's CDR3 is CAWTRGRGGSEQYF. The CDR3 DNA reads as TGTGCCTGGACCCGGGGAAGGGGAGGAAGCGAGCAGTACTTC. The whole variable domain, remainder taken from reference TRBV30 and TRBJ2-7, is SQTIHQWPATLVQPVGSPLSLECTVEGTSNPNLYWYRQAAGRGLQLLFYSVGIGQISSEVPQNLSASRPQDRQFILSSKKLLLSDSGFYLCAWTRGRGGSEQYFGPGTRLTVT.

The rearrangement uses TRBV27 and TRBJ2-5; D call uncertain. In germline, CDR1 is MNHEY, CDR2 SMNVEV (reference sequence). This CDR3 has 12 residues. The V gene lost 1 base and the J gene lost 4 bases, with 4 bases spanning the gap. CDR3 amino acids: CASSLLGETQYF. The DNA of the CDR3 is TGTGCCAGCAGTTTATTAGGAGAGACCCAGTACTTC.

V and J are TRBV7-9 and TRBJ2-3; no definite D call. The V end was cut by 5 bases, the J end by 3 bases, with 9 bases between. Germline V gene data show CDR1 as SEHNR and CDR2 as FQNEAQ (reference sequence). The CDR3 has 13 residues. CDR3 bases: TGTGCCAGCAGCGTCGACGGAACAGATACGCAGTATTTT. Residues: CASSVDGTDTQYF.

Comments on this clone: This sample also contains other DNA sequences that code for the same CDR3. This chain links TRBV12-3 or TRBV12-4 with TRBJ2-7; no definite D call. V was trimmed by 3 bases and J by 3 bases, leaving 6 bases between them. CDR3 size: 12 residues. Written as DNA, the CDR3 is TGTGCCAGCAGTTTTAGTTTCTACGAGCAGTACTTC. Protein sequence: CASSFSFYEQYF.

This chain links TRBV4-1 with TRBJ1-4; D unresolved. Trimming left V 0 bases short and J 8 bases short, with 13 bases between. The CDR3 spans 15 residues. Germline loops: CDR1 MGHRA, CDR2 YSYEKL. The CDR3 DNA reads TGCGCCAGCAGCCAAGATCTACAATCGGGGGAAAAACTGTTTTTT. This encodes CASSQDLQSGEKLFF.

This clone has a single count. This rearrangement joins TRBV5-4 to TRBJ2-5; either TRBD1 or TRBD2 may supply D (6 bases each). Per the germline V gene, CDR1 is SGHNT and CDR2 is YYREEE (reference sequence). The V end was cut by 5 bases, the J end by 3 bases, with 14 bases between. The CDR3 totals 14 residues. In nucleotides, the CDR3 is TGTGCCAGCAGTGGGGGCGGGGCGGAAGAGACCCAGTACTTC. As protein: CASSGGGAEETQYF.

The rearrangement joins TRBV18 to TRBJ2-1; possibly TRBD2 for D (6 bases). Germline V gives CDR1 KGHSH, CDR2 LQKENI. This CDR3 is 14 amino acids long. Trimming cost V 3 bases and J 6 bases, with 12 bases left between them. CDR3 coding DNA: TGTGCCAGCTCACCCATCGGGGGAGGCAATGAGCAGTTCTTC. Protein product: CASSPIGGGNEQFF. Based on the CDR3 plus reference TRBV18 and TRBJ2-1, the full variable domain is NAGVMQNPRHLVRRRGQEARLRCSPMKGHSHVYWYRQLPEEGLKFMVYLQKENIIDESGMPKERFSAEFPKEGPSILRIQQVVRGDSAAYFCASSPIGGGNEQFFGPGTRLTVL.

The chain employs TRBV6-6 and TRBJ2-7, with 11 bases fitting TRBD2. J lost 5 bases, V lost 6 bases, and 12 bases had no gene match. This CDR3 has 16 residues. From germline, CDR1 is MNHNY and CDR2 SVGAGI (reference sequence). In nucleotides, the CDR3 is TGTGCCAGCAGCCAGGGGCTAGCGGGGGGCGAGGACGAGCAGTACTTC. Residues: CASSQGLAGGEDEQYF.

The chain uses TRBV10-1 and TRBJ1-1, with D perhaps matching TRBD1 (5 bases). V lost 4 bases to trimming and J lost 0 bases, with 6 bases between them. CDR1 and CDR2 from the germline V gene are WNHNN and SYGVQD (reference sequence). There are 13 residues in the CDR3. CDR3 nucleotide sequence: TGCGCCAGCAGTGGGACACTGAACACTGAAGCTTTCTTT. Translation gives CASSGTLNTEAFF.

J is TRBJ1-1 and V is TRBV7-3, with D unclear. The CDR3 length is 15 residues. Trimming stripped 5 bases from V and 1 base from J, with 14 bases between. Germline lookup yields CDR1 SGHTA and CDR2 FQGTGA. The CDR3 DNA sequence: TGTGCCAGCAGCCCCAGTGTCCCGGAGAACACTGAAGCTTTCTTT. As protein: CASSPSVPENTEAFF.

The chain is built from TRBV7-8 and TRBJ1-5; TRBD1 matches at 7 bases. The CDR3 has 15 residues. The V gene end was trimmed by 3 bases and the J gene end by 7 bases; junction bases not matched to a gene: 9. CDR1 is SGHVS and CDR2 is FQNEAQ in the germline V gene. Here the CDR3 reads CASSLGMTGRQPQHF. As DNA, the CDR3 is TGTGCCAGCAGCTTGGGTATGACAGGGCGGCAGCCCCAGCATTTT.

V and J are TRBV27 and TRBJ1-1, with D tentatively TRBD1 (6 bases). Germline V gene lookup returns CDR1 MNHEY and CDR2 SMNVEV (reference sequence). Trimming removed 2 bases from V and 5 bases from J, with 12 bases in between. The length of the CDR3 is 14 residues. The CDR3 coding sequence is TGTGCCAGCAGTTTAGGGGGCTTAGGGACTGAAGCTTTCTTT. Translated: CASSLGGLGTEAFF.

The chain recombines TRBV15 with TRBJ2-5; 7 bases align to TRBD1. Germline values: CDR1 LNHNV, CDR2 YYDKDF (reference sequence). Germline trimming cut 5 bases from V and 5 bases from J; bases unmatched to any gene: 8. The CDR3 length is 14 residues. This CDR3 is CATSSRQGGETQYF. The CDR3 coding sequence is TGTGCCACCAGCTCCCGACAGGGCGGCGAGACCCAGTACTTC.

The chain links TRBV6-6 to TRBJ1-2; D call uncertain. Germline V lookup: CDR1 MNHNY, CDR2 SVGAGI (reference sequence). The V gene lost 2 bases and the J gene lost 1 base, with 8 bases spanning the gap. The length of the CDR3 is 14 residues. CDR3 sequence reads: CASSYLSGNYGYTF. CDR3 nucleotide sequence: TGTGCCAGCAGTTACCTCTCGGGTAACTATGGCTACACCTTC.

The chain carries TRBV19 and TRBJ1-2; D not resolved. Trimming cost V 5 bases and J 0 bases, with 13 bases left between them. The CDR3 consists of 15 residues. Germline V gene data show CDR1 as LNHDA and CDR2 as SQIVND (reference sequence). This chain's CDR3 is CASSPSGPANYGYTF. The CDR3 DNA reads TGTGCCAGTAGTCCGTCAGGCCCAGCTAACTATGGCTACACCTTC.